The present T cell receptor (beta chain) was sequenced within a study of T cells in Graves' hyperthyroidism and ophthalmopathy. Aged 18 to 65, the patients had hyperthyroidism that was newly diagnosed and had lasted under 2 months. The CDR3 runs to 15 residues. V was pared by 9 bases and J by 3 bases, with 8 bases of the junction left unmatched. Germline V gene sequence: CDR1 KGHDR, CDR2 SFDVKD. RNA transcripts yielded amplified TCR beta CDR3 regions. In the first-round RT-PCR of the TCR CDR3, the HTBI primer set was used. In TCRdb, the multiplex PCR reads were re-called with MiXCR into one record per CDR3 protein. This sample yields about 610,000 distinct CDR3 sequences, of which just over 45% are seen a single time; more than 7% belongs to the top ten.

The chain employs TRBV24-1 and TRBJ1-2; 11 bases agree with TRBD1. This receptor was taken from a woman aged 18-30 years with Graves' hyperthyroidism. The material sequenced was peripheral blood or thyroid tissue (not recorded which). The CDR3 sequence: CATPPRTGGDYGYTF. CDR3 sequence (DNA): TGTGCCACCCCTCCTAGGACAGGGGGCGACTATGGCTACACCTTC.